This TCR beta chain was retrieved from a study of blood T cell repertoires in COVID-19. At the level of the study: Spain, Italy and the United States supplied samples that represented acute and convalescent COVID-19.

The data were produced by immunoSEQ multiplex PCR, yet TCRdb's version contains in-frame clones alone and is incomplete. The sample includes approximately 300,000 clones, approximately 84% of them seen just once. With V trimmed by 4 bases and J by 7 bases, 6 bases remained unmatched. The CDR3 has 15 residues. CDR1 LGHDT and CDR2 YNNKEL come from the germline V gene (reference sequence). The receptor comes from a man under 40 who had recovered from COVID-19. The rearrangement joins TRBV3-1 (or the pseudogene TRBV3-2) to TRBJ1-6; TRBD1 matches at 8 bases. The sequenced sample consisted of PBMCs or T cells enriched from blood (not recorded which). The CDR3 loop reads CASSLVGQANSPLHF. The CDR3 DNA is TGTGCCAGCAGCCTCGTGGGACAGGCAAATTCACCCCTCCACTTT.